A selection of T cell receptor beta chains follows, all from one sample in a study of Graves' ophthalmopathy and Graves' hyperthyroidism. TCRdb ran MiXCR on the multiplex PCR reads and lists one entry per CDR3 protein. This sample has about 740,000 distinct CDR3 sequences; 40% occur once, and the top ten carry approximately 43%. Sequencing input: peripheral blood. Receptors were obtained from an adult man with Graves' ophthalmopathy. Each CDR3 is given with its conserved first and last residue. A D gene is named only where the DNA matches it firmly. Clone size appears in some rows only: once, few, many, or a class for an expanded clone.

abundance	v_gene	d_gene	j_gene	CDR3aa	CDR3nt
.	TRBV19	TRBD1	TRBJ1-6	CASSLPGQGANSPLHF	TGTGCCAGTAGCTTACCGGGACAGGGGGCTAATTCACCCCTCCACTTT
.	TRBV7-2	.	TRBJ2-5	CASSLSYYKETQYF	TGTGCCAGCAGTTTATCTTACTACAAAGAGACCCAGTACTTC
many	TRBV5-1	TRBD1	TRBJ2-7	CASSKGAAYEQYF	TGCGCCAGCAGCAAGGGGGCCGCGTACGAGCAGTACTTC
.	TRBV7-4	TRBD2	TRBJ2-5	CASSRSPLLAGAQETQYF	TGTGCCAGCAGCCGCAGCCCTCTACTAGCGGGAGCGCAAGAGACCCAGTACTTC
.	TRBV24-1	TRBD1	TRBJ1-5	CATSSRDRGYGQPQHF	TGTGCCACCAGTAGTCGGGACAGGGGGTACGGTCAGCCCCAGCATTTT
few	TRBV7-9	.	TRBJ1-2	CASSFRVETKNYGYTF	TGTGCCAGCAGCTTTAGGGTCGAGACTAAAAACTATGGCTACACCTTC
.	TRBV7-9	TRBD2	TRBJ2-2	CASSLLTSDTRELFF	TGTGCCAGCAGCTTATTAACTAGCGACACCAGGGAGCTGTTTTTT
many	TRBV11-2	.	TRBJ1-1	CASSIRTANTEAFF	TGTGCCAGCAGCATTAGGACGGCGAACACTGAAGCTTTCTTT
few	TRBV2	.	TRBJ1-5	CASSTYDSNQPQHF	TGTGCCAGCTCCACCTATGATAGCAATCAGCCCCAGCATTTT
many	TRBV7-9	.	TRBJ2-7	CASSLDEVSDEQYF	TGTGCCAGCAGCTTAGACGAGGTATCCGACGAGCAGTACTTC
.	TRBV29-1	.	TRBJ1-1	CSGGAAGNTEAFF	TGCAGCGGGGGGGCAGCGGGAAACACTGAAGCCTTCTTT